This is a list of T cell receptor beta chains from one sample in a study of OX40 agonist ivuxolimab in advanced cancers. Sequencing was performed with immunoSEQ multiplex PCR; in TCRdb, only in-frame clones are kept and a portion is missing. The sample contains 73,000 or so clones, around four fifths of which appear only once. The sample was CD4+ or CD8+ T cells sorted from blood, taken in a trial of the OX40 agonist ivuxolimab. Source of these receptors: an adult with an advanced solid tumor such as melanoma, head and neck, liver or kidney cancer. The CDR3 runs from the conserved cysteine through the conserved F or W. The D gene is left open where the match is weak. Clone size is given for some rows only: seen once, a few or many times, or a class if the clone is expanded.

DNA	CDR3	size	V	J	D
TGTGCCAGCAGCGAAGGGACAGGGGATACCGAGCAGTACTTC	CASSEGTGDTEQYF	.	TRBV7-3	TRBJ2-7	TRBD1
TGTGCCAGCAGTCCCTTTAATCAGCCCCAGCATTTT	CASSPFNQPQHF	.	TRBV27	TRBJ1-5	.
TGCGCCAGCAGCATGGGACAGGGAAACACTGAAGCTTTCTTT	CASSMGQGNTEAFF	.	TRBV5-1	TRBJ1-1	TRBD1
TGTGCCAGCAGTTACTCGATCTCGGGGAATGGCTACACCTTC	CASSYSISGNGYTF	.	TRBV6-5	TRBJ1-2	.
TGTGCCTGGAGTCGTCAGCCGAACACTGAAGCTTTCTTT	CAWSRQPNTEAFF	.	TRBV30	TRBJ1-1	.
TGCGCCAGCAGCCAAGTTTACGGGGAGAATCAGCCCCAGCATTTT	CASSQVYGENQPQHF	.	TRBV4-3	TRBJ1-5	.
TGTGCCAGCAGCTTAGCCTTTCTAGGGGGCTACACCTTC	CASSLAFLGGYTF	.	TRBV11-2	TRBJ1-2	.
TGTGCCAGCACCGATAAGGGGTATTCACCCCTCCACTTT	CASTDKGYSPLHF	once	TRBV27	TRBJ1-6	.
TGTGCCTTTTCACAGGGTACCTACGAGCAGTACTTC	CAFSQGTYEQYF	.	TRBV30	TRBJ2-7	.
TGCGCCAGCAGCCAAGTTCTCCTCAAGACAGGGGGCAACTGGAACACTGAAGCTTTCTTT	CASSQVLLKTGGNWNTEAFF	.	TRBV4-1	TRBJ1-1	TRBD1
TGTGCCAGCAGTTTTACATACGGCTACACCTTC	CASSFTYGYTF	.	TRBV6-1	TRBJ1-2	.
TGTGCCAGCAGTTACTCGGGCGGAATGGATGGCTACACCTTC	CASSYSGGMDGYTF	.	TRBV6-5	TRBJ1-2	.
TGTGCCAGCAGCTTATTCCGATACCAATACGAGCAGTACTTC	CASSLFRYQYEQYF	.	TRBV11-3	TRBJ2-7	.
TGTGCCAGCAGCGCCCGACAGGGCCGTACGGTAGGAAACACCATATATTTT	CASSARQGRTVGNTIYF	.	TRBV11-2	TRBJ1-3	TRBD1
TGTGCCATCAGTGAGACCTTATACAGGACAGATCTGAAGAGCTCTGGAAACACCATATATTTT	CAISETLYRTDLKSSGNTIYF	.	TRBV10-3	TRBJ1-3	.
TGCGCCAGCAGCTTGAGGACATCTGGGGCCAACGTCCTGACTTTC	CASSLRTSGANVLTF	few	TRBV5-1	TRBJ2-6	.
TGTGCCAGCAGCTTAAGGGACGGTGGGGATCAGCCCCAGCATTTT	CASSLRDGGDQPQHF	.	TRBV7-9	TRBJ1-5	.
TGTGCCAGCAGAGGCGGAAACACCATATATTTT	CASRGGNTIYF	once	TRBV6-5	TRBJ1-3	.
TGCAGCACGACCTTGGGGTCTAGCACAGATACGCAGTATTTT	CSTTLGSSTDTQYF	.	TRBV29-1	TRBJ2-3	.
TGTGCCAGCAGCTTGGGACAGGCCAACTATGGCTACACCTTC	CASSLGQANYGYTF	few	TRBV5-6	TRBJ1-2	.
TGTGCCATACGACAGGGCACTGAAGCTTTCTTT	CAIRQGTEAFF	.	TRBV6-5	TRBJ1-1	TRBD1
TGTGCCAGCACCCCGACTAGCGGGAGTGTCGGGGAGACCCAGTACTTC	CASTPTSGSVGETQYF	few	TRBV7-6	TRBJ2-5	TRBD2
TGTGCCACCAGCAGAGTTAGACAGGGAGGGCAGCCCCAGCATTTT	CATSRVRQGGQPQHF	once	TRBV15	TRBJ1-5	TRBD1
TGTGCCAGCAGCCATGGGGCAGGGGGTGGCTATGGCTACACCTTC	CASSHGAGGGYGYTF	.	TRBV28	TRBJ1-2	TRBD1
TGTGCCAGCAGTTACTATGGACGCAATCAGCCCCAGCATTTT	CASSYYGRNQPQHF	once	TRBV6-6	TRBJ1-5	.
TGTGCCAGCAGCTTAATTGGGGAGACCCAGTACTTC	CASSLIGETQYF	.	TRBV7-2	TRBJ2-5	.
TGTGCCAGTAGTATGTTGGTAAACTATGGCTACACCTTC	CASSMLVNYGYTF	.	TRBV19	TRBJ1-2	.
TGTGCCAGCAGCCCGACAGACCCTTTCCAAGAGACCCAGTACTTC	CASSPTDPFQETQYF	.	TRBV11-2	TRBJ2-5	.
TGTGCCAGTAGTATAGTGATAAGACAGGGGGGTAGGAATGAGCAGTTCTTC	CASSIVIRQGGRNEQFF	few	TRBV19	TRBJ2-1	TRBD1
TGTGCCATCAGTGAGACGTCCGTTGGAGGCTACACCTTC	CAISETSVGGYTF	.	TRBV10-3	TRBJ1-2	.
TGTGCCAGCAGACTAGACAGGGGTGAAAAACTGTTTTTT	CASRLDRGEKLFF	once	TRBV6-5	TRBJ1-4	TRBD1
TGTGCCAGCAGCGGACCGACAGGGGAGGGCACTGAAGCTTTCTTT	CASSGPTGEGTEAFF	.	TRBV5-4	TRBJ1-1	TRBD1
TGTGCCAGCAGCTTACTAGGGACCGGGGAGCTGTTTTTT	CASSLLGTGELFF	once	TRBV11-3	TRBJ2-2	.
TGTGCCAGCGGGGGTAGGGGGGGTCGCACAGATACGCAGTATTTT	CASGGRGGRTDTQYF	once	TRBV2	TRBJ2-3	.
TGTGCCAGCAGTTACTCCTTCAGCGGGATAACCTACGAGCAGTACTTC	CASSYSFSGITYEQYF	.	TRBV6-5	TRBJ2-7	TRBD2
TGTGCCAGCAGTTACTCGACATACAATGAGCAGTTCTTC	CASSYSTYNEQFF	.	TRBV6-5	TRBJ2-1	.
TGTGCCAGCGATGGACAGGGAATAGGGACTGAAGCTTTCTTT	CASDGQGIGTEAFF	once	TRBV28	TRBJ1-1	TRBD1
TGTGCCAGCAGCCCCCGACTAGCGGGAGATTCAGATACGCAGTATTTT	CASSPRLAGDSDTQYF	.	TRBV7-8	TRBJ2-3	TRBD2
TGCGCCAGCAGCTTGGAAGGTGTTGAAGCTTTCTTT	CASSLEGVEAFF	.	TRBV5-1	TRBJ1-1	.
TGTGCCAGCAGTTCACTGAGCGGTGTGAACGCCGGGGAGCTGTTTTTT	CASSSLSGVNAGELFF	.	TRBV6-5	TRBJ2-2	.
TGCGCCAGCAGTCGAGGGCCGGGCGGGGTGAACACTGAAGCTTTCTTT	CASSRGPGGVNTEAFF	.	TRBV4-1	TRBJ1-1	.
TGTGCCAGCAGGCGGGGGGTAGGCGGGAGCCAAGAGACCCAGTACTTC	CASRRGVGGSQETQYF	.	TRBV2	TRBJ2-5	TRBD2
TGTGCCAGCAGCTTATTCGCGGAGACCTACGAGCAGTACTTC	CASSLFAETYEQYF	.	TRBV5-5	TRBJ2-7	.
TGTGCCAGTAGGTTGACAGGGTTAACAGATACGCAGTATTTT	CASRLTGLTDTQYF	.	TRBV19	TRBJ2-3	TRBD1
TGTGCCAGCAGCGCGGGACACGGATGGCCCCTCTTCTCTGGGGCCAACGTCCTGACTTTC	CASSAGHGWPLFSGANVLTF	.	TRBV7-8	TRBJ2-6	.
TGTGCCAGCCGAATATCCACTGGGGCCAACGTCCTGACTTTC	CASRISTGANVLTF	once	TRBV5-4	TRBJ2-6	.